The next 2 T cell receptor beta chains were all read from a single sample in a study of blood T cells in healthy people across ages. Through a sample-barcoded 5' primer and a J-beta primer mix, a second PCR was run for roughly 7 to 12 cycles. In TCRdb, the 5' RACE reads were re-called with MiXCR into one record per CDR3 protein. The table has roughly 800,000 distinct CDR3 sequences, 58% seen once. The specimen was blood. These receptors were collected from a man aged 25-40 years in good health.

The rearrangement links TRBV6-1 to TRBJ2-3, with unresolved D. V lost 1 base, J lost 2 bases, and 10 bases lay in between. Germline lookup yields CDR1 MNHNS and CDR2 SASEGT. The CDR3 consists of 15 residues. CDR3: CASSEGLALTDTQYF. The CDR3 DNA reads TGTGCCAGCAGTGAAGGATTGGCCCTCACAGATACGCAGTATTTT.

On this clonotype: This clone may be a read error of a much larger clone one base away. The chain combines TRBV10-3 with TRBJ2-7; 10 positions agree with TRBD2. Germline loops: CDR1 ENHRY, CDR2 SYGVKD. The length of the CDR3 is 15 residues. The CDR3, as DNA: TGTGCCATCAGTCGGCTAGCGGGAGCATCCTACAAGCAGTACTTC. Amino acid sequence: CAISRLAGASYKQYF.